These 32 T cell receptor beta chains were all obtained from the same sample, sequenced in a study of response to subunit inactivated influenza vaccine. MiXCR, applied by TCRdb to the RT-PCR reads, yields one record per CDR3 protein. The sample has 600,000 to 850,000 distinct CDR3 sequences, roughly 15% seen once; the top ten hold less than 9%. Sequenced here: PBMCs from blood, sampled 14 to 15 days before vaccination. All receptors come from a man over 45 who received an inactivated influenza vaccine.

The CDR3 here is CAWTPGTGRKTQYF. The CDR3 DNA follows: TGTGCCTGGACCCCTGGGACAGGGAGGAAGACCCAGTACTTC. This chain joins TRBV30 and TRBJ2-5, with TRBD1 matching over 9 bases. CDR1 is GTSNPN, CDR2 SVGIG, per germline (reference sequence). The length of the CDR3 is 14 residues. V shed 4 bases and J 6 bases; nucleotides not matched to a gene: 9.

This clonotype has a handful of counts. The rearrangement joins TRBV6-1 to TRBJ2-4; D is undetermined. In germline, CDR1 is MNHNS, CDR2 SASEGT. The CDR3 runs 16 residues. V was clipped by 5 bases and J by 7 bases, with 21 bases between them. CDR3 residues: CASSLRFTSKGNIQYF. Written as DNA, the CDR3 is TGTGCCAGCAGTCTTAGATTTACGTCGAAAGGGAACATTCAGTACTTC.

The chain has TRBV12-3 or TRBV12-4 and TRBJ1-5, with 9 bases aligning to TRBD1. CDR3 length: 15 residues. Trimming removed 6 bases from V and 1 base from J; junction bases left unmatched: 4. CDR3 protein: CASRGQGSSNQPQHF. The CDR3 DNA follows: TGTGCCAGCAGAGGACAGGGGTCGAGCAATCAGCCCCAGCATTTT.

This clonotype has a handful of counts. The chain employs TRBV30 and TRBJ2-7; D unresolved. Germline assignment: CDR1 GTSNPN and CDR2 SVGIG (reference sequence). Trimming removed 0 bases at V and 6 bases at J, with 6 bases between. The CDR3 sequence is 11 residues long. DNA for the CDR3: TGTGCCTGGAGTGTAGCCTCCGAGCAGTACTTC. This gives the protein CAWSVASEQYF. The complete variable domain, with remaining parts taken from reference TRBV30 and TRBJ2-7, reads SQTIHQWPATLVQPVGSPLSLECTVEGTSNPNLYWYRQAAGRGLQLLFYSVGIGQISSEVPQNLSASRPQDRQFILSSKKLLLSDSGFYLCAWSVASEQYFGPGTRLTVT.

This clonotype has a handful of counts. The gene calls are TRBV20-1 and TRBJ2-7; 8 positions agree with TRBD2. The CDR3 is 13 residues long. Germline CDR1 DFQATT, CDR2 SNEGSKA (reference sequence). The trim removed 3 bases at V and 2 bases at J, leaving 3 bases unmatched. The CDR3 protein is CSASSGGPYEQYF. The CDR3, as DNA: TGCAGTGCTAGTTCGGGGGGGCCCTACGAGCAGTACTTC.

This chain uses TRBV7-9 with TRBJ2-3; 7 bases match TRBD2. V shed 5 bases and J 0 bases; nucleotides not matched to a gene: 11. CDR3 size: 17 residues. CDR1 is SEHNR and CDR2 is FQNEAQ in the germline V gene (reference sequence). CDR3 in DNA: TGTGCCAGCAGCCTGACTCGGGTTAGCGGGAGCACAGATACGCAGTATTTT. The encoded protein is CASSLTRVSGSTDTQYF.

The rearrangement links TRBV20-1 to TRBJ2-5, with 7 bases that match TRBD1. Germline CDR1 DFQATT, CDR2 SNEGSKA (reference sequence). V shed 6 bases and J 7 bases; nucleotides not matched to a gene: 14. The length of the CDR3 is 14 residues. This CDR3 is CSATDRPTRWTQYF. The CDR3 nucleotides are TGCAGTGCAACGGACAGGCCGACTCGGTGGACCCAGTACTTC.

This clonotype turned up a few times. The chain joins TRBV6-2 or TRBV6-3 to TRBJ2-1, with 7 bases fitting TRBD2. J lost 9 bases, V lost 6 bases, and 14 bases had no gene match. This CDR3 contains 15 residues. Looked up from germline, CDR1 is MNHEY and CDR2 is SVGEGT. CDR3 loop: CASSPSGGGLGEQFF. CDR3 coding DNA: TGTGCCAGCAGCCCCTCTGGGGGAGGGCTCGGTGAGCAGTTCTTC.

This clonotype was seen a few times. The chain uses TRBV5-1 and TRBJ2-2; D call uncertain. The germline CDR1 and CDR2 sequences are SGHRS and YFSETQ. The CDR3 runs 17 residues. The V gene lost 0 bases and the J gene lost 2 bases, with 14 bases spanning the gap. The CDR3 spells CASSLEVRSINTGELFF. DNA of the CDR3: TGCGCCAGCAGCTTGGAGGTCCGTTCCATAAACACCGGGGAGCTGTTTTTT.

Concerning this clonotype itself: One end of the junction fails to match germline, which may point to a read error. This chain links TRBV5-1 with TRBJ2-2; D may be TRBD2 (5 bases). Germline loops: CDR1 SGHRS, CDR2 YFSETQ. The CDR3 length is 15 residues. CDR3 coding DNA: TGCGCCAGCAGCTTGGACGGTTTGAACACCGGGGAGCTGTTGTTT. It is translated as CASSLDGLNTGELLF.

The V and J genes are TRBV15 and TRBJ1-4; a weak D match, TRBD1 (6 bases). The CDR3 covers 14 residues. Germline CDR1 reads LNHNV; CDR2 reads YYDKDF (reference sequence). V was pared by 8 bases and J by 5 bases, with 15 bases between. The CDR3 DNA is TGTGCCACCGGGTTCAGGGGCGGGAATGAAAAACTGTTTTTT. Protein sequence: CATGFRGGNEKLFF.

The rearrangement joins TRBV20-1 to TRBJ2-2, with TRBD2 matching over 15 bases. Germline V gene lookup returns CDR1 DFQATT and CDR2 SNEGSKA (reference sequence). V was clipped by 3 bases and J by 4 bases; unmatched bases: 3. This CDR3 comprises 16 residues. Here the CDR3 DNA reads TGCAGTGCTAGGCGGGGACTAGCGGGAGGCACCGGGGAGCTGTTTTTT. Residues: CSARRGLAGGTGELFF.

This clonotype has a handful of counts. This chain connects TRBV5-6 to TRBJ2-5; D possibly uses TRBD1 or TRBD2 (5 bases each). The CDR3 loop spans 14 amino acids. Germline lookup yields CDR1 SGHDT and CDR2 YYEEEE. The germline V and J ends were trimmed by 0 bases and 7 bases, with 13 bases remaining between them. This chain's CDR3 is CASSLALSGGTQYF. The CDR3 bases are TGTGCCAGCAGCTTGGCCCTCAGTGGGGGGACCCAGTACTTC.

This clonotype was found a few times. The V and J genes are TRBV28 and TRBJ1-5; TRBD1 might be the D (5 bases). V was pared by 3 bases and J by 3 bases, with 18 bases between. In germline, CDR1 is MDHEN, CDR2 SYDVKM. The CDR3 is 17 amino acids. The CDR3 loop is CASSFPGTLGFNQPQHF. CDR3 in DNA: TGTGCCAGCAGTTTTCCTGGGACCCTCGGATTCAATCAGCCCCAGCATTTT.

This chain links TRBV7-9 with TRBJ2-7; D possibly corresponds to TRBD1 (5 bases). CDR1 is SEHNR, CDR2 FQNEAQ, per germline (reference sequence). Trimming cost V 5 bases and J 7 bases, with 12 bases left between them. The CDR3 has 12 residues. CDR3 in amino acids: CASSQGRGEQYF. The DNA of the CDR3 is TGTGCCAGCAGCCAAGGAAGGGGAGAGCAGTACTTC.

The chain combines TRBV7-2 with TRBJ2-1; a weak D match, TRBD2 (6 bases). The CDR3 is 17 residues long. In germline, CDR1 is SGHTA, CDR2 FQGNSA. The germline V and J ends were trimmed by 2 bases and 0 bases, with 14 bases remaining between them. The chain's CDR3 is CASSLRTRGSSYNEQFF. CDR3 DNA sequence: TGTGCCAGCAGCTTAAGGACTCGGGGGAGCTCCTACAATGAGCAGTTCTTC.

The chain uses TRBV28 and TRBJ2-1; no clear D. The V and J ends lost 8 bases and 0 bases respectively, with 11 bases between them. CDR1 is MDHEN, CDR2 SYDVKM, per germline. The CDR3 runs to 14 residues. The CDR3 sequence is CASCSPGSYNEQFF. CDR3 nucleotides: TGTGCCAGCTGTAGTCCAGGCTCCTACAATGAGCAGTTCTTC.

V and J are TRBV7-3 and TRBJ2-1; the D gene is possibly TRBD2 (6 bases). CDR3 length: 13 residues. Trimming removed 4 bases at V and 6 bases at J, with 10 bases between. CDR1 SGHTA and CDR2 FQGTGA come from the germline V gene. The CDR3 here is CASSSSTSNEQFF. Written as DNA, the CDR3 is TGTGCCAGCAGCTCCTCGACTAGCAATGAGCAGTTCTTC. The full variable domain, in which reference TRBV7-3 and TRBJ2-1 provide the parts outside the CDR3, is GAGVSQTPSNKVTEKGKYVELRCDPISGHTALYWYRQSLGQGPEFLIYFQGTGAADDSGLPNDRFFAVRPEGSVSTLKIQRTERGDSAVYLCASSSSTSNEQFFGPGTRLTVL.

V is TRBV3-1 and J is TRBJ2-5, with 7 bases that match TRBD2. The V segment lost 3 bases and the J segment 1 base; nucleotides outside the gene matches: 11. From germline, CDR1 is LGHDT and CDR2 YNNKEL (reference sequence). The CDR3 is 17 amino acids. CDR3 in amino acids: CASSQVLGRGIQETQYF. The CDR3 DNA sequence: TGTGCCAGCAGCCAGGTTTTGGGGCGGGGGATCCAAGAGACCCAGTACTTC.

With regard to this clonotype: A junction end diverges from the germline sequence, so it may reflect a read error. The chain uses TRBV7-9 and TRBJ2-3; 13 nucleotides line up with TRBD2. The CDR3 runs 15 residues. From germline, CDR1 is SEHNR and CDR2 FQNEAQ (reference sequence). The CDR3 sequence is CASTPSLAGGPPPDF. The DNA for the CDR3 is TGTGCCAGCACCCCCTCACTAGCGGGGGGGCCCCCACCGGATTTT. The full variable domain, completed using reference TRBV7-9 and TRBJ2-3, is DTGVSQNPRHKITKRGQNVTFRCDPISEHNRLYWYRQTLGQGPEFLTYFQNEAQLEKSRLLSDRFSAERPKGSFSTLEIQRTEQGDSAMYLCASTPSLAGGPPPDFGPGTRLTVL.

J is TRBJ2-7 and V is TRBV7-8; possible D gene TRBD1, 6 bases. The CDR3 runs to 14 residues. The germline V gene has CDR1 SGHVS and CDR2 FQNEAQ. V was clipped by 4 bases and J by 2 bases, with 12 bases between them. As DNA, the CDR3 is TGTGCCAGCAGCTCGCAGGGGACCACCTACGAGCAGTACTTC. This encodes CASSSQGTTYEQYF.

This clonotype showed up many times. The chain joins TRBV7-2 to TRBJ2-3; possible D gene TRBD2, 7 bases. The length of the CDR3 is 15 residues. Germline CDR1 SGHTA, CDR2 FQGNSA. The V and J ends lost 2 bases and 4 bases respectively, with 13 bases between them. The CDR3 region is CASSLPSGTSDTQYF. CDR3 coding DNA: TGTGCCAGCAGCTTACCCAGCGGGACATCAGATACGCAGTATTTT.

This clonotype was seen more than once but under ten times. This rearrangement joins TRBV7-2 to TRBJ2-3; 9 nucleotides align to TRBD1. Unmatched junction bases numbered 7, after V lost 5 bases and J lost 1 base. The CDR3 contains 16 residues. CDR1 is SGHTA and CDR2 is FQGNSA in the germline V gene. DNA for the CDR3: TGTGCCAGCAGCCCCGGGACAGGGTCGGGCACAGATACGCAGTATTTT. Its translation: CASSPGTGSGTDTQYF.

V is TRBV6-6 and J is TRBJ2-1; tentatively, D is TRBD2 (5 bases). V shed 2 bases and J shed 9 bases, with 11 bases lying between them. Germline V gives CDR1 MNHNY, CDR2 SVGAGI (reference sequence). The CDR3 runs to 13 residues. The DNA of the CDR3 is TGTGCCAGCAGTTACCTGATAGGAGGTGAGCAGTTCTTC. Amino acid sequence: CASSYLIGGEQFF.

This sequence joins TRBV5-6 and TRBJ2-5; D not certain. There are 13 residues in the CDR3. V was cut by 4 bases and J by 1 base, with 8 bases left in between. Per germline, CDR1 SGHDT and CDR2 YYEEEE. Here the CDR3 reads CASSRQLQETQYF. Written as DNA, the CDR3 is TGTGCCAGCAGCCGGCAGCTCCAAGAGACCCAGTACTTC.

This clonotype was seen more than once but under ten times. V usage is TRBV12-3 or TRBV12-4 and J usage is TRBJ2-1, with 11 bases fitting TRBD2. Trimming at V came to 3 bases and at J to 7 bases, leaving 5 bases not matched to a gene. The CDR3 has 15 residues. The CDR3 DNA reads TGTGCCAGCAGTTTTACTAGCGGGGGAGTGAATGAGCAGTTCTTC. It codes for CASSFTSGGVNEQFF.

This clonotype was counted between two and nine times. In DNA form, the CDR3 reads TGTGCCAGCAGTCAACCGGGACCTAGAAGGATTCAGTACTTC. This gives the protein CASSQPGPRRIQYF. This chain uses TRBV12-3 or TRBV12-4 with TRBJ2-4; D may correspond to TRBD1 or TRBD2 (5 bases each). This CDR3 comprises 14 residues. Trimming stripped 5 bases from V and 10 bases from J, with 18 bases between.

The chain joins TRBV20-1 to TRBJ2-5; TRBD2 matches 13 bases. Germline CDR1 is DFQATT and CDR2 is SNEGSKA (reference sequence). The CDR3 totals 18 residues. J lost 5 bases, V lost 3 bases, and 15 bases had no gene match. The CDR3 nucleotides are TGCAGTGCTAGCTCCCCCTTAACTAGCGGGAGGGGGATGGAGACCCAGTACTTC. Amino acid sequence: CSASSPLTSGRGMETQYF.

This chain joins TRBV7-2 and TRBJ2-3, with D unresolved. Germline values: CDR1 SGHTA, CDR2 FQGNSA. The CDR3 has 14 amino acids. V lost 2 bases and J lost 7, with 13 bases in between. The CDR3 nucleotides read TGTGCCAGCAGCTTAATGGCTTCAACTAATACGCAGTATTTT. Translated: CASSLMASTNTQYF.

The chain joins TRBV24-1 to TRBJ2-1; D is possibly TRBD1 or TRBD2 (5 bases each). The CDR3 is made up of 15 amino acids. Trimming stripped 0 bases from V and 7 bases from J, with 12 bases between. CDR1 and CDR2 (germline): KGHDR, SFDVKD. The CDR3 region has the DNA TGTGCCACCAGTGATTTGGAGGGGAAGGTGAATGAGCAGTTCTTC. Residues: CATSDLEGKVNEQFF.

The sample holds a few counts of this clonotype. J is TRBJ1-2 and V is TRBV4-3; the D is unclear. CDR1 LGHNA and CDR2 YSLEER come from the germline V gene. V lost 1 base and J lost 4, with 7 bases in between. CDR3 size: 13 residues. Here the CDR3 DNA reads TGCGCCAGCAGCCAAGGGAACAGCTATGGCTACACCTTC. Residues: CASSQGNSYGYTF.

This clonotype has just a few counts. The rearrangement joins TRBV9 to TRBJ2-2; 10 bases align to TRBD2. The CDR3 is made up of 15 amino acids. Germline CDR1 is SGDLS and CDR2 is YYNGEE. With 0 bases clipped from V and 8 bases from J, the junction kept 4 bases outside the gene matches. Here the CDR3 reads CASSVETSGIGELFF. DNA for the CDR3: TGTGCCAGCAGCGTAGAAACTAGCGGGATAGGGGAGCTGTTTTTT.